The clone carrying this T cell receptor beta chain was seen more than once but under ten times. Antigen specificity is unknown. Looked up from germline, CDR1 is MNHNY and CDR2 is SVGAGI (reference sequence). The CDR3 consists of 13 residues. After removal of 8 bases from V and 4 bases from J, the junction contained 3 bases not matched to a gene. This sample was taken from a study of cytomegalovirus exposure and HLA in healthy donors. Findings and caveats of the study: Among TCR beta chains, those listed as cytomegalovirus-associated numbered about 150. Most TCR sequences were uncommon, yet certain public TCRs appeared in many donors.

The assay was immunoSEQ multiplex PCR, and TCRdb's table has in-frame clones only and misses some. The table records approximately 130,000 clones, approximately 90% of them present only once. Donors came from a validation cohort of 90 to 150 subjects, distinct from the first 666-subject cohort. This sequence was found in a woman aged 18-29 years in good health and CMV-seronegative. Sequenced material: PBMCs. This sequence joins TRBV6-6 and TRBJ2-7, with 12 bases that match TRBD1. The chain's CDR3 is CASGTGGLYEQYF. The CDR3 nucleotides read TGTGCCAGCGGGACAGGGGGCTTGTACGAGCAGTACTTC.